The rows below give T cell receptor beta chains drawn from one sample of a study of Graves' ophthalmopathy and Graves' hyperthyroidism. TCRdb called the multiplex PCR reads again in MiXCR, with one record for every CDR3 protein. The sample lists about 400,000 distinct CDR3 sequences, around 17% occurring once. The sequencing input was peripheral blood. Every receptor here comes from a woman under 30 with Graves' ophthalmopathy. Both conserved end residues are part of each CDR3.

TRBV10-1,15,TRBJ2-5,CASSEGGRSPETQYF
TRBV2,13,TRBJ1-5,CASGDDSNQPQHF
TRBV5-1,15,TRBJ2-2,CASSSGGADTGELFF
TRBV6-2/TRBV6-3,16,TRBJ1-1,CASSYAATRMNTEAFF
TRBV7-6,13,TRBJ2-7,CASSLNPQREQYF
TRBV2,16,TRBJ1-1,CASSPDHWTANTEAFF
TRBV10-3,16,TRBJ2-5,CAISELTSGGSETQYF
TRBV27,15,TRBJ2-7,CASSEGRGTTYEQYF
TRBV19,14,TRBJ2-2,CASSMGQATGELFF
TRBV7-2,15,TRBJ2-7,CASSWGLAGHYEQYF
TRBV6-2/TRBV6-3,18,TRBJ2-2,CASSYFPPGTGNTGELFF
TRBV12-3/TRBV12-4,12,TRBJ1-2,CASSLVGYGYTF
TRBV5-1,15,TRBJ2-7,CASSWGVSGGIEQYF
TRBV28,16,TRBJ2-7,CASSLSPTGGTYEQYF
TRBV11-3,15,TRBJ1-1,CASSITLTGNTEAFF
TRBV28,14,TRBJ2-5,CASSSPGRVETQYF
TRBV6-1,15,TRBJ1-1,CASSEVTGMNTEAFF
TRBV6-1,16,TRBJ1-5,CASSEASGQGGQPQHF
TRBV6-2/TRBV6-3,14,TRBJ2-5,CASSTTGGQETQYF
TRBV6-1,11,TRBJ1-3,CATEPGNTIYF
TRBV29-1,15,TRBJ2-7,CSVEGDRGKAYEQYF
TRBV4-3,14,TRBJ1-1,CASSLYPGTGEAFF
TRBV9,14,TRBJ1-2,CASSPGGADYGYTF
TRBV5-1,15,TRBJ2-2,CASSIGTSGSGELFF
TRBV28,15,TRBJ2-7,CASSYRALSSYEQYF
TRBV7-2,15,TRBJ1-2,CASSLANLLPQGYTF
TRBV20-1,16,TRBJ1-5,CSASRQRTTSNQPQHF
TRBV6-1,12,TRBJ1-2,CASSEGRQGYTF
TRBV6-5,15,TRBJ1-1,CASSYYRGLNTEAFF
TRBV12-3/TRBV12-4,13,TRBJ2-7,CASRRGGTYEQYF
TRBV6-2/TRBV6-3,14,TRBJ2-5,CASSYGRGMETQYF
TRBV18,13,TRBJ1-5,CASSPDREQPQHF
TRBV30,15,TRBJ1-2,CAWMPRTGRSYGYTF
TRBV7-6,14,TRBJ2-7,CASSTPGGAHEQYF
TRBV30,16,TRBJ1-1,CAWSSEKGGRGTEAFF
TRBV12-3/TRBV12-4,14,TRBJ1-2,CASSEPGGPDGYTF
TRBV27,15,TRBJ1-5,CASRLKGLSNQPQHF
TRBV7-3,14,TRBJ1-1,CASSLTRGNTEAFF
TRBV29-1,13,TRBJ1-2,CSVWIEGVYGYTF
TRBV2,17,TRBJ2-2,CASKTSGRTGRAGELFF
TRBV9,16,TRBJ2-3,CASSPAAGSSTDTQYF
TRBV28,16,TRBJ2-2,CASSLVGLAAAGELFF
TRBV20-1,13,TRBJ1-1,CSASPRIEREAFF
TRBV6-2/TRBV6-3,16,TRBJ2-3,CASSYSTPDSLDTQYF
TRBV29-1,13,TRBJ1-5,CSVAGTVGQPQHF
TRBV6-5,12,TRBJ2-7,CASWASSYEQYF
TRBV20-1,14,TRBJ1-6,CSARDVGHTSPLHF
TRBV7-8,17,TRBJ2-4,CASSLAPVVGSKNIQYF
TRBV12-3/TRBV12-4,14,TRBJ1-2,CASSPQGGIYGYTF
TRBV7-2,15,TRBJ1-2,CASSPPYIGNYGYTF
TRBV19,14,TRBJ1-1,CASIGAGPGTEAFF
TRBV11-2,13,TRBJ1-1,CASSGRGHTEAFF
TRBV20-1,13,TRBJ2-5,CSQVAGDMETQYF
TRBV18,16,TRBJ1-1,CASSPQAGLMNTEAFF